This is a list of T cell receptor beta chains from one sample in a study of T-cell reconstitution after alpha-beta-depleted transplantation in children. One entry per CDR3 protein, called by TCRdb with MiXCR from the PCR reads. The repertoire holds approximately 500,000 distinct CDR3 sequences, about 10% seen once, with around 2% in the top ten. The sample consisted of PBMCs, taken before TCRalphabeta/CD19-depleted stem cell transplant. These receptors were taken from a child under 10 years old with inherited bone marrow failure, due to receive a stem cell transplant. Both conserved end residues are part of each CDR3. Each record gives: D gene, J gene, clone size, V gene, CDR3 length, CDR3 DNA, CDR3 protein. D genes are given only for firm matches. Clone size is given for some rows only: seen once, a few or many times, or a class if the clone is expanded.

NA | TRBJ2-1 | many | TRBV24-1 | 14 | TGTGCCACCAGTGATTGGAGGGGAGCGGCTGAGCAGTTCTTC | CATSDWRGAAEQFF
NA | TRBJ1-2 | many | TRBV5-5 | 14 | TGTGCCAGCAGCTTGGGACAGGCCCTCTATGGCTACACCTTC | CASSLGQALYGYTF
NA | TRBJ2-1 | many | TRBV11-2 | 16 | TGTGCCAGCAGGACCGCTAGGGGATCGGGGCACAATGAGCAGTTCTTC | CASRTARGSGHNEQFF
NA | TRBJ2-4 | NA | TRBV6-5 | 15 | TGTGCCAGCAGTTACCTAGAACCAACCAAAAACATTCAGTACTTC | CASSYLEPTKNIQYF
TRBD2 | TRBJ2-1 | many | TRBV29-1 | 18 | TGCAGCGTCTTAGGGAGGACTAGCGGGTTTCTTACCTACAATGAGCAGTTCTTC | CSVLGRTSGFLTYNEQFF
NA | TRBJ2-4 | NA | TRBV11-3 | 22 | TGTGCCAGCAGCTTAGGGGTCCTTAGGGGGAGCGGGGCCGGGATGGACAAAAACATTCAGTACTTC | CASSLGVLRGSGAGMDKNIQYF
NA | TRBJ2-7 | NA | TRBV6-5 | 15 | TGTGCCAGCAGTTACGGGGATAGGGAAGCGGGCGAGCAGTACTTC | CASSYGDREAGEQYF
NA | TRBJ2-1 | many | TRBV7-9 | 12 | TGTGCCAGCAGCTTGATTGTGAGAGAGCAGTTCTTC | CASSLIVREQFF
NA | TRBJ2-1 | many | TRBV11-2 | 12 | TGTGCCAGCAGCCCTATAGGGGATGAGCAGTTCTTC | CASSPIGDEQFF
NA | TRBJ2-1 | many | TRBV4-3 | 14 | TGCGCCAGCAGCGCCAGCCACAGGGACAATGAGCAGTTCTTC | CASSASHRDNEQFF